This TCR beta chain was found in a study of human T cells and chemical hapten exposure. Background on the study: Small pooled library volume differences chiefly drove per-sample TCR yield variation.

The CDR3 consists of 16 residues. V was clipped by 3 bases and J by 8 bases, with 20 bases between them. Germline lookup yields CDR1 KGHSH and CDR2 LQKENI. The library gave individual cDNA molecules unique molecular identifiers. From the RACE reads, TCRdb called clonotypes with MiXCR, one entry per CDR3 protein. This sample has about 97,000 distinct CDR3 sequences, with about 28% found just once. The time point denotes: patch test 3, about 24 weeks after DPC sensitization. Treatment described: therapeutic diphenylcyclopropenone sensitization with weekly scalp DPC. Someone pulled total RNA out of unfractionated whole blood.

The sample in question was whole blood, obtained in connection with sensitization to the hapten diphenylcyclopropenone (DPC). The J gene is TRBJ1-3, the V gene TRBV18; D perhaps matches TRBD1 (6 bases). The clonotype was recovered from a man in his forties with alopecia areata. Some clones in this sample may be carry-over from other donors' samples. In DNA form, the CDR3 reads TGTGCCAGCTCACCGTCAGGGGTGAAGGTCCTCGACACCATATATTTT. This encodes CASSPSGVKVLDTIYF.